These 14 T cell receptor beta chains share one sample of origin, sequenced in a study of regulatory T cells in long-lasting Graves disease. Time point denoted: persistent/refractory GD, antithyroid drugs over 5 years with positive TRAb. PBMC-extracted RNA yielded the TCR library. Sequencing libraries for TCR beta were prepared with iRepertoire HTBI primers and Arm-PCR of CDR3 regions. TCRdb independently ran MiXCR on the multiplex PCR reads; one entry per CDR3 protein. Among hundreds of thousands of distinct CDR3 sequences listed, less than 25% were seen once. This sample comprised peripheral blood mononuclear cells (PBMCs), obtained when the disease was refractory, from a patient treated with antithyroid drugs. The source is a female donor with Graves disease.

This clonotype was observed a handful of times. V and J are TRBV19 and TRBJ2-2; D might be TRBD2 (5 bases). V was shortened by 8 bases and J by 15 bases, with 16 bases between the two germline ends. There are 11 residues in the CDR3. CDR1 is LNHDA, CDR2 SQIVND, per germline (reference sequence). In DNA, the CDR3 is TGTGCCAGTCTCGAGGGTCGCAGGATGTTTTTT. Protein sequence: CASLEGRRMFF. Using reference TRBV19 and TRBJ2-2 for the parts outside the CDR3, the full variable domain is DGGITQSPKYLFRKEGQNVTLSCEQNLNHDAMYWYRQDPGQGLRLIYYSQIVNDFQKGDIAEGYSVSREKKESFPLTVTSAQKNPTAFYLCASLEGRRMFFGEGSRLTVL.

This clonotype was found many times. The chain carries TRBV12-3 or TRBV12-4 and TRBJ1-5; D is uncertain. The CDR3 has 13 residues. V lost 6 bases to trimming and J lost 0 bases, with 6 bases between them. The chain's CDR3 is CASSQHSNQPQHF. The CDR3 nucleotides read TGTGCCAGCAGCCAACATAGCAATCAGCCCCAGCATTTT.

In regard to this clonotype: A read error is possible here, since a much larger clone lies one base away. The rearrangement joins TRBV7-2 to TRBJ2-5; TRBD2 aligns across 11 bases. The length of the CDR3 is 19 residues. V was clipped by 5 bases and J by 5 bases; unmatched bases: 19. Germline loops: CDR1 SGHTA, CDR2 FQGNSA. The CDR3 bases are TGTGCCAGCAGCCCGAGGGATGGACTAGCGGGCCCTGCACGGGAGACCCAGTACTTC. Translated, it gives CASSPRDGLAGPARETQYF.

This clonotype was seen more than once but under ten times. This chain uses TRBV27 with TRBJ2-7; D not resolved. CDR3 size: 13 residues. The V gene's germline CDR1 is MNHEY and CDR2 SMNVEV (reference sequence). Trimming took off 2 bases at V and 6 bases at J, with 11 bases between the two ends. The CDR3 nucleotides are TGTGCCAGCAGTTTAGTAGGGTTTCGCGAGCAGTACTTC. It specifies CASSLVGFREQYF.

CDR3 protein: CASTPGGPNSGELFF. For the CDR3, the DNA is TGTGCCAGCACCCCGGGGGGCCCAAACTCCGGGGAGCTGTTTTTT. The chain joins TRBV27 to TRBJ2-2, with D possibly TRBD2 on 7 matching bases. V was clipped by 7 bases and J by 6 bases, with 18 bases between them. Germline V lookup: CDR1 MNHEY, CDR2 SMNVEV (reference sequence). This CDR3 has 15 amino acids.

This clonotype occurred many times. V gene TRBV6-1 combines with J gene TRBJ1-5; 7 bases align to TRBD1. V was pared by 6 bases and J by 6 bases, with 17 bases of the junction left unmatched. Germline V CDR1 and CDR2: MNHNS, SASEGT. The CDR3 has 17 amino acids. The CDR3 sequence: CASREGSQGEFGQPQHF. CDR3 coding DNA: TGTGCCAGCAGGGAGGGGAGCCAGGGGGAATTCGGTCAGCCCCAGCATTTT.

There are many counts of this clonotype. The chain employs TRBV7-2 and TRBJ2-5, with TRBD2 as a possible D gene (6 bases). The CDR3 consists of 13 residues. The ends were cut back, 3 bases at V and 2 bases at J, with 7 bases in the middle. Germline CDR1 and CDR2: SGHTA and FQGNSA. CDR3: CASSFGGQETQYF. CDR3 nucleotide sequence: TGTGCCAGCAGCTTTGGGGGGCAAGAGACCCAGTACTTC.

There are a few counts of this clonotype. The rearrangement uses TRBV7-2 and TRBJ2-2; D unclear. Germline CDR1 is SGHTA and CDR2 is FQGNSA. CDR3 length equals 15 residues. The V end was cut by 5 bases, the J end by 0 bases, with 10 bases between. CDR3 sequence: CASSLTLTNTGELFF. Written as DNA, the CDR3 is TGTGCCAGCAGCCTAACCCTCACGAACACCGGGGAGCTGTTTTTT.

This clonotype occurred many times. The chain carries TRBV12-3 or TRBV12-4 and TRBJ2-2, with 14 bases fitting TRBD2. The CDR3 extends over 15 amino acids. V lost 6 bases, J lost 4 bases, and 1 base stayed unmatched. The CDR3: CASRGLAGGTGELFF. DNA for the CDR3: TGTGCCAGCAGAGGACTAGCGGGAGGCACCGGGGAGCTGTTTTTT.

This clonotype came up a few times. This rearrangement joins TRBV5-5 to TRBJ2-4; 12 positions agree with TRBD1. This CDR3 contains 18 residues. Germline CDR1 SGHKS, CDR2 YYEKEE (reference sequence). The V gene end was trimmed by 2 bases and the J gene end by 0 bases; junction bases not matched to a gene: 6. CDR3 loop: CASSFGTGGEGAKNIQYF. CDR3 sequence (DNA): TGTGCCAGCAGCTTTGGGACAGGGGGCGAAGGAGCCAAAAACATTCAGTACTTC. Supplemented by reference TRBV5-5 and TRBJ2-4, the full variable domain reads DAGVTQSPTHLIKTRGQQVTLRCSPISGHKSVSWYQQVLGQGPQFIFQYYEKEERGRGNFPDRFSARQFPNYSSELNVNALLLGDSALYLCASSFGTGGEGAKNIQYFGAGTRLSVL.

This clonotype occurred a few times. This rearrangement joins TRBV27 to TRBJ2-5, with TRBD2 matching 8 bases. V shed 6 bases and J 5 bases; nucleotides not matched to a gene: 11. The length of the CDR3 is 15 residues. The germline CDR1 and CDR2 sequences are MNHEY and SMNVEV (reference sequence). The CDR3 reads CASSPTSGPWETQYF. The CDR3 nucleotides read TGTGCCAGCAGCCCAACTAGCGGTCCGTGGGAGACCCAGTACTTC.

V is TRBV11-1 and J is TRBJ2-2, with D tentatively TRBD2 (6 bases). V gave up 5 bases and J gave up 0 bases, with 31 bases separating them. The CDR3 totals 22 residues. Germline CDR1 SGHAT, CDR2 FQDESV (reference sequence). The CDR3 loop reads CASSLRMSPGLQQGANTGELFF. The DNA of the CDR3 is TGTGCCAGCAGCCTTAGAATGAGTCCGGGACTCCAACAAGGGGCGAACACCGGGGAGCTGTTTTTT.

A few counts support this clonotype. This rearrangement joins TRBV5-1 to TRBJ2-7; D tentatively fits TRBD1 or TRBD2 (5 bases each). CDR3 length equals 15 residues. Germline V gene sequence: CDR1 SGHRS, CDR2 YFSETQ. The V and J ends lost 2 bases and 2 bases respectively, with 14 bases between them. DNA for the CDR3: TGCGCCAGCAGCTTTGTCGGGGCCAAGACCTACGAGCAGTACTTC. Encoded protein: CASSFVGAKTYEQYF.

Remarks on this clonotype: At one end, the junction sequence differs from germline, possibly due to a read error. The rearrangement joins TRBV18 to TRBJ2-7; no clear D. This CDR3 spans 13 amino acids. Germline V gene data show CDR1 as KGHSH and CDR2 as LQKENI. CDR3: CASLPPTKDEQYF. CDR3 nucleotide sequence: TGTGCCAGCTTACCACCAACGAAGGACGAGCAGTACTTC.